The rows below give T cell receptor beta chains drawn from one sample of a study of regulatory T cells in long-lasting Graves disease. TCRdb re-called the multiplex PCR reads through MiXCR, storing one row per CDR3 protein. The repertoire holds roughly 430,000 distinct CDR3 sequences, with 20% to 25% as singletons. The input for sequencing was peripheral blood mononuclear cells (PBMCs), taken when the disease was refractory, from a patient treated with antithyroid drugs. These receptors were obtained from a female donor with Graves disease. Each CDR3 is given with its conserved first and last residue. The order of the fields is CDR3 length, V gene, J gene, CDR3 protein.

len: 17
v_gene: TRBV28
j_gene: TRBJ1-5
CDR3aa: CASSPPGQGFRNQPQHF

len: 14
v_gene: TRBV7-8
j_gene: TRBJ1-5
CDR3aa: CASSFTGVGQPQHF

len: 14
v_gene: TRBV29-1
j_gene: TRBJ2-2
CDR3aa: CSVGVLANTGELFF

len: 14
v_gene: TRBV20-1
j_gene: TRBJ2-7
CDR3aa: CSAPTSGLSYEQYF

len: 15
v_gene: TRBV10-3
j_gene: TRBJ2-2
CDR3aa: CAISGRDSSTGELFF

len: 14
v_gene: TRBV28
j_gene: TRBJ2-7
CDR3aa: CASKGTGASYEQYF

len: 15
v_gene: TRBV5-6
j_gene: TRBJ2-2
CDR3aa: CASSPWALGTGELFF

len: 15
v_gene: TRBV7-3
j_gene: TRBJ2-2
CDR3aa: CASSLGDSYTGELFF

len: 16
v_gene: TRBV5-4
j_gene: TRBJ2-2
CDR3aa: CASSEGSSGTDGELFF

len: 16
v_gene: TRBV27
j_gene: TRBJ2-7
CDR3aa: CASSARRSTASYEQYF

len: 12
v_gene: TRBV20-1
j_gene: TRBJ2-7
CDR3aa: CSARDSPYEQYF

len: 15
v_gene: TRBV27
j_gene: TRBJ1-4
CDR3aa: CASSPHLGSGEKLFF

len: 22
v_gene: TRBV2
j_gene: TRBJ1-5
CDR3aa: CASSERGEPEEVPGGPKWAQHF

len: 17
v_gene: TRBV11-2
j_gene: TRBJ2-2
CDR3aa: CASSLDPAGLNTGELFF

len: 14
v_gene: TRBV19
j_gene: TRBJ1-1
CDR3aa: CASSIGEINTEAFF

len: 15
v_gene: TRBV2
j_gene: TRBJ2-5
CDR3aa: CASRRLAGVQETQYF

len: 15
v_gene: TRBV28
j_gene: TRBJ2-3
CDR3aa: CASSLASVSTDTQYF

len: 16
v_gene: TRBV7-6
j_gene: TRBJ1-6
CDR3aa: CASSPTPSGNNSPLHF

len: 15
v_gene: TRBV13
j_gene: TRBJ1-1
CDR3aa: CASSSNSQMNTEAFF

len: 15
v_gene: TRBV15
j_gene: TRBJ1-4
CDR3aa: CATSWADTTNEKLFF

len: 13
v_gene: TRBV19
j_gene: TRBJ1-1
CDR3aa: CASTPPGHTEAFF

len: 15
v_gene: TRBV5-5
j_gene: TRBJ2-7
CDR3aa: CASSPRAVASYEQYF